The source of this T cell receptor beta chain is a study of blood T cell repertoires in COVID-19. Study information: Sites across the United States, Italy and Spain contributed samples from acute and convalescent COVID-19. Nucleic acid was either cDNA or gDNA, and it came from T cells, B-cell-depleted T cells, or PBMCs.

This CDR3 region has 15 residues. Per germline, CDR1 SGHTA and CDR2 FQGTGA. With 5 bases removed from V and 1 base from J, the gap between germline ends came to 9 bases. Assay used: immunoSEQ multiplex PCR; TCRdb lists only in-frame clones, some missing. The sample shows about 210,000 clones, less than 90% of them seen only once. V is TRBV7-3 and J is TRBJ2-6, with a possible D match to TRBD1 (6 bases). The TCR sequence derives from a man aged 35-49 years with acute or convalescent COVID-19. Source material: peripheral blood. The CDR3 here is CASSPQGSGANVLTF. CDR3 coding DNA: TGTGCCAGCAGCCCCCAGGGGTCTGGGGCCAACGTCCTGACTTTC.